The 16 T cell receptor beta chains below were found in one sample sequenced in a study of T-cell reconstitution after alpha-beta-depleted transplantation in children. Findings and caveats of the study: Several hundred graft clones that had expanded were reportedly the source of alpha-beta T cells about two months after transplant.

The library targeted TCRbeta and was prepared with unique molecular identifiers. TCRdb recomputed calls from the PCR reads with MiXCR, one row per CDR3 protein. The data show approximately 34,000 distinct CDR3 sequences, roughly 6.7% seen once. Antigens of these TCRs are unknown. Specimen: peripheral blood, collected 60 days after TCRalphabeta/CD19-depleted stem cell transplant. The receptors stem from a child under two years old who had a stem cell transplant for acute myeloid leukemia, so the T cells may come from the graft donor.

In this sample, this clonotype turned up many times. The CDR3 nucleotides read TGTGCCAGCAGTTACGTCAGCACAGATACGCAGTATTTT. It specifies CASSYVSTDTQYF. This sequence joins TRBV6-5 and TRBJ2-3; D call uncertain. Looked up from germline, CDR1 is MNHEY and CDR2 is SVGAGI. V was pared by 2 bases and J by 0 bases, with 3 bases between. The CDR3 is 13 residues long.

The chain couples TRBV2 to TRBJ2-1; D is perhaps TRBD2 (8 bases). The CDR3 has 16 residues. CDR1 and CDR2 (germline): SNHLY, FYNNEI. V lost 7 bases, J lost 9 bases, and 25 bases lay in between. CDR3 protein: CASIGGRSGGPGEQFF. The CDR3 coding sequence is TGTGCCAGCATAGGGGGCAGGTCGGGAGGGCCTGGTGAGCAGTTCTTC.

This clonotype was seen many times. The V call is TRBV7-2, the J call TRBJ2-7, with D perhaps matching TRBD1 (5 bases). Germline V gives CDR1 SGHTA, CDR2 FQGNSA. Deletions cut 7 bases from V and 2 bases from J, with 12 bases between. CDR3 length: 13 amino acids. CDR3 DNA: TGTGCCAGCATCCCCATAGGGGCCTACGAGCAGTACTTC. As protein: CASIPIGAYEQYF. Full variable domain (remainder filled in from reference TRBV7-2 and TRBJ2-7): GAGVSQSPSNKVTEKGKDVELRCDPISGHTALYWYRQSLGQGLEFLIYFQGNSAPDKSGLPSDRFSAERTGGSVSTLTIQRTQQEDSAVYLCASIPIGAYEQYFGPGTRLTVT.

In this sample, this clonotype turned up a few times. The rearrangement links TRBV13 to TRBJ2-7, with D possibly being TRBD2 (7 bases). The length of the CDR3 is 16 residues. Looked up from germline, CDR1 is PRHDT and CDR2 is FYEKMQ (reference sequence). Trimming shortened V by 0 bases and J by 6 bases, and 18 bases separated the two germline ends. CDR3 protein: CASSLGRGAREREQYF. The CDR3 DNA follows: TGTGCCAGCAGCTTAGGCCGGGGGGCGCGGGAGCGCGAGCAGTACTTC.

This clonotype was counted many times. The chain joins TRBV7-9 to TRBJ2-3; D unclear. Germline V gives CDR1 SEHNR, CDR2 FQNEAQ (reference sequence). Between the trimmed V and J ends, which lost 7 bases and 2 bases, there was a span of 19 bases. CDR3 length equals 16 residues. This CDR3 reads CASTLFGFGVTDTQYF. The CDR3 DNA follows: TGTGCCAGCACCCTATTCGGTTTCGGAGTCACAGATACGCAGTATTTT.

This clonotype appeared many times. The V gene is TRBV30, the J gene TRBJ2-2; D may correspond to TRBD1 or TRBD2 (5 bases each). Germline CDR1 GTSNPN, CDR2 SVGIG (reference sequence). CDR3 length equals 13 residues. The germline V and J ends were trimmed by 2 bases and 4 bases, with 8 bases remaining between them. Here the CDR3 reads CAWSYGGTGELFF. Here the CDR3 DNA reads TGTGCCTGGAGTTATGGGGGCACCGGGGAGCTGTTTTTT.

This clonotype was observed many times. The chain is built from TRBV6-5 and TRBJ2-7, with D unresolved. CDR1 and CDR2 from the germline V gene are MNHEY and SVGAGI. V dropped 1 base and J dropped 0 bases, with 16 bases sitting between them. The CDR3 loop spans 17 amino acids. The CDR3 DNA follows: TGTGCCAGCAGTTACTTCTCCTCGGGCAGGTACTCCTACGAGCAGTACTTC. It yields the protein CASSYFSSGRYSYEQYF.

In this sample, this clonotype turned up many times. The J gene is TRBJ2-1, the V gene TRBV7-6; TRBD2 matches 13 bases. The CDR3 extends over 15 amino acids. CDR1 and CDR2 (germline): SGHVS, FNYEAQ. The junction had 2 bases not matched to a gene; V was cut back by 5 bases and J by 4 bases. The CDR3 bases are TGTGCCAGCAGCCTACTAGCGGGGGGGTACAATGAGCAGTTCTTC. Its protein is CASSLLAGGYNEQFF.

This clonotype appeared many times. The chain is built from TRBV6-1 and TRBJ2-2, with D maybe TRBD1 (7 bases). Germline values: CDR1 MNHNS, CDR2 SASEGT. Trimming cost V 6 bases and J 5 bases, with 13 bases left between them. This CDR3 region has 14 residues. The CDR3 protein is CASRAGGKTGELFF. CDR3 sequence (DNA): TGTGCCAGCAGGGCAGGGGGGAAGACCGGGGAGCTGTTTTTT.

This clonotype was counted many times. V and J are TRBV7-9 and TRBJ2-2; the D is unclear. V was clipped by 1 base and J by 5 bases, with 14 bases between them. CDR3 length equals 16 residues. Germline V gene lookup returns CDR1 SEHNR and CDR2 FQNEAQ (reference sequence). For the CDR3, the DNA is TGTGCCAGCAGCTTAGAGATGGGCCAATTAACCGGGGAGCTGTTTTTT. Amino acid sequence: CASSLEMGQLTGELFF.

About this clonotype: This may be a read error, as it is one base from a much larger clone. The CDR3 carries no conserved terminal phenylalanine or tryptophan, so it likely arises from a read error. The V call is TRBV14, the J call TRBJ2-1, with 15 bases lining up with TRBD2. CDR3 length equals 16 residues. Trimming cost V 3 bases and J 9 bases; bases outside gene matches: 6. Germline loops: CDR1 SGHDN, CDR2 FVKESK. For the CDR3, the DNA is TGTGCCAGCAGCCATTACGGACTAGCGGGAGGGGCTGAGCAGTTCTTG. Translated: CASSHYGLAGGAEQFL.

The sample holds a few counts of this clonotype. This rearrangement joins TRBV11-2 to TRBJ1-4; D not resolved. The germline CDR1 and CDR2 sequences are SGHAT and FQNNGV. The CDR3 spans 16 residues. Between the trimmed V and J ends, which lost 0 bases and 2 bases, there was a span of 10 bases. The CDR3 loop reads CASSLETQATNEKLFF. The CDR3 DNA is TGTGCCAGCAGCTTAGAAACCCAGGCCACTAATGAAAAACTGTTTTTT.

At least ten counts were recorded for this clonotype. The chain recombines TRBV2 with TRBJ1-1; D is undetermined. The V gene's germline CDR1 is SNHLY and CDR2 FYNNEI. This CDR3 contains 15 residues. Trimming shortened V by 11 bases and J by 1 base, and 20 bases separated the two germline ends. The CDR3, as DNA: TGTGCCGGAGATTGGAGACGGGAAGGGAACACTGAAGCTTTCTTT. The encoded protein is CAGDWRREGNTEAFF.

The CDR3 reads CASSRLAGITDTQYF. CDR3 nucleotides: TGTGCCAGCAGCCGACTAGCGGGTATCACAGATACGCAGTATTTT. This chain connects TRBV7-3 to TRBJ2-3; 10 positions match TRBD2. V was clipped by 5 bases and J by 2 bases; unmatched bases: 4. CDR1 SGHTA and CDR2 FQGTGA come from the germline V gene. The CDR3 consists of 15 residues. The whole variable domain, remainder taken from reference TRBV7-3 and TRBJ2-3, is GAGVSQTPSNKVTEKGKYVELRCDPISGHTALYWYRQSLGQGPEFLIYFQGTGAADDSGLPNDRFFAVRPEGSVSTLKIQRTERGDSAVYLCASSRLAGITDTQYFGPGTRLTVL.

This clonotype was recorded at least ten times. The rearrangement links TRBV11-3 to TRBJ2-5, with 7 bases identical to TRBD1. Per germline, CDR1 SGHNT and CDR2 YENEEA. There are 15 residues in the CDR3. The junction had 6 bases not matched to a gene; V was cut back by 3 bases and J by 2 bases. The CDR3 region has the DNA TGTGCCAGCAGCTTGACAGGGAAGATTCAAGAGACCCAGTACTTC. Translated: CASSLTGKIQETQYF.

This clonotype was detected ten times or more. The chain recombines TRBV15 with TRBJ2-3; D remains unclear. V lost 1 base, J lost 6 bases, and 8 bases lay in between. The CDR3 length is 13 residues. CDR1 and CDR2 (germline): LNHNV, YYDKDF (reference sequence). CDR3 amino acids: CATSRVQRDTQYF. The CDR3 nucleotides are TGTGCCACCAGCAGAGTCCAGAGGGATACGCAGTATTTT. Supplemented by reference TRBV15 and TRBJ2-3, the full variable domain reads DAMVIQNPRYQVTQFGKPVTLSCSQTLNHNVMYWYQQKSSQAPKLLFHYYDKDFNNEADTPDNFQSRRPNTSFCFLDIRSPGLGDTAMYLCATSRVQRDTQYFGPGTRLTVL.